A single sample gave rise to the 10 T cell receptor beta chains below, sequenced in a study of regulatory T cells in long-lasting Graves disease. Time point of the sample: persistent/refractory GD, antithyroid drugs over 5 years with positive TRAb. PBMCs provided the RNA from which the TCR library was made. Building of the TCR beta libraries involved iRepertoire HTBI primers and Arm-PCR of CDR3 regions. Via MiXCR, TCRdb re-called the multiplex PCR reads, giving one row per CDR3 protein. Of under 450,000 distinct CDR3 sequences listed, roughly 25% are singletons. This material consisted of peripheral blood mononuclear cells (PBMCs), taken when the disease was refractory, from a patient treated with antithyroid drugs. The receptor source for this set is a woman aged 40-49 years with Graves disease.

The chain is built from TRBV5-1 and TRBJ1-6; 9 nucleotides match TRBD1. The CDR3 has 15 residues. V shed 4 bases and J 9 bases; nucleotides not matched to a gene: 8. Germline V gene sequence: CDR1 SGHRS, CDR2 YFSETQ. CDR3 residues: CASSLKTGGVSPLHF. The CDR3 DNA reads TGCGCCAGCAGCCTAAAAACAGGGGGCGTTTCACCCCTCCACTTT.

Of note for this clonotype: It may be a read error: a sequence one base away is much more abundant. The CDR3 does not close with the conserved phenylalanine or tryptophan, likely indicating a read error. V usage is TRBV7-2 and J usage is TRBJ1-1; 8 bases are a match to TRBD1. Unmatched junction bases numbered 5, after V lost 10 bases and J lost 1 base. This CDR3 contains 13 residues. In germline, CDR1 is SGHTA, CDR2 FQGNSA. The CDR3 loop is CANPGGRNTEAFS. CDR3 bases: TGTGCCAATCCAGGGGGCCGGAACACTGAAGCTTTCTCT.

The chain recombines TRBV7-6 with TRBJ2-2; D is uncertain. CDR3 length: 15 residues. Germline V CDR1 and CDR2: SGHVS, FNYEAQ. Between the trimmed V and J ends, which lost 3 bases and 6 bases, there was a span of 14 bases. CDR3 protein: CASSLGFPLSGELFF. As DNA, the CDR3 is TGTGCCAGCAGCTTGGGATTCCCTCTATCCGGGGAGCTGTTTTTT.

The V and J genes are TRBV20-1 and TRBJ2-2; D is uncertain. Trimming removed 3 bases at V and 4 bases at J, with 9 bases between. CDR1 is DFQATT and CDR2 is SNEGSKA in the germline V gene (reference sequence). The CDR3 contains 13 residues. DNA for the CDR3: TGCAGTGCTAGCCTTCTAGTCACCGGGGAGCTGTTTTTT. It yields the protein CSASLLVTGELFF.

Many counts were recorded for this clonotype. The gene calls are TRBV6-1 and TRBJ2-5, with 12 bases identical to TRBD2. The J segment lost 2 bases and the V segment lost 3 bases, leaving 1 base of the junction unmatched. The germline V gene has CDR1 MNHNS and CDR2 SASEGT. This CDR3 has 15 residues. The CDR3 nucleotides are TGTGCCAGCAGTGAGCTAGCGGGAGGGCAAGAGACCCAGTACTTC. Translated, it gives CASSELAGGQETQYF.

This clonotype was counted a few times. V and J are TRBV5-8 and TRBJ1-5; D is perhaps TRBD1 (6 bases). From germline, CDR1 is SGHTS and CDR2 YDEGEE. V was cut by 4 bases and J by 0 bases, with 8 bases left in between. There are 14 residues in the CDR3. The CDR3 region is CASSNRDSNQPQHF. The CDR3 bases are TGTGCCAGCAGCAACAGGGATAGCAATCAGCCCCAGCATTTT.

This clonotype was counted only a few times. This may arise from a read error, as a much more abundant clone is one base away. The genes are TRBV12-3 or TRBV12-4 and TRBJ1-2, with D tentatively TRBD1 (6 bases). CDR3 length equals 14 residues. The CDR3 reads CVSGISPGGHGYTF. CDR3 nucleotides: TGTGTCAGCGGAATATCGCCCGGGGGCCATGGCTACACCTTC.

This rearrangement joins TRBV14 to TRBJ2-7; D call uncertain. This CDR3 is built from 14 residues. Trimming removed 1 base from V and 4 bases from J, with 11 bases in between. The germline V gene encodes CDR1 SGHDN and CDR2 FVKESK. In DNA, the CDR3 is TGTGCCAGCAGCCAAGGAGTTAAGAGATACGAGCAGTACTTC. This gives the protein CASSQGVKRYEQYF.

This chain links TRBV6-1 with TRBJ2-1, with D perhaps matching TRBD2 (6 bases). The CDR3 is made up of 14 amino acids. V was shortened by 2 bases and J by 4 bases, with 9 bases between the two germline ends. The germline V gene has CDR1 MNHNS and CDR2 SASEGT. CDR3 protein: CASSESSGYNEQFF. CDR3 nucleotides: TGTGCCAGCAGTGAAAGTAGCGGATACAATGAGCAGTTCTTC.

This clonotype was recorded at least ten times. The genes are TRBV12-3 or TRBV12-4 and TRBJ2-4, with 7 bases that match TRBD1. The CDR3 has 15 amino acids. The V and J ends lost 6 bases and 6 bases, in that order; junction bases with no gene match: 11. CDR3 bases: TGTGCCAGCAGCCCCACTAGGACAGGCGGAAACATTCAGTACTTC. This codes for CASSPTRTGGNIQYF.